The clone carrying this TCR beta chain came up a few times. Its specificity is not known. This sample stems from a study of T-cell reconstitution after alpha-beta-depleted transplantation in children. Notes on the study in general: Several hundred expanded graft clones reportedly gave rise to the alpha-beta T cells present about two months after transplant. One year after transplant, T-cell counts and diversity came mostly from newly produced T cells. Surviving recipient T cells and intrathymic progenitors accounted for some patients' high TCRbeta diversity at day 60.

Germline CDR1 is LGHNA and CDR2 is YSLEER. V was clipped by 3 bases and J by 2 bases, with 16 bases between them. The CDR3 spans 16 residues. Unique molecular identifiers featured in how the TCRbeta library was prepared. MiXCR, applied by TCRdb to the PCR reads, yields one record per CDR3 protein. The sample comprises 97,000 or so distinct CDR3 sequences, about 8% of which are singletons, and approximately 16% rests with the top ten. Here the sequenced sample was PBMCs, taken before TCRalphabeta/CD19-depleted stem cell transplant. The receptor was isolated from a boy under 10 years old with acute lymphoblastic leukemia, due to receive a stem cell transplant. The V and J genes are TRBV4-3 and TRBJ1-2, with D uncertain. DNA for the CDR3: TGCGCCAGCAGCCAGGGTGCCGATGGGCTGAACTATGGCTACACCTTC. Encoded protein: CASSQGADGLNYGYTF.